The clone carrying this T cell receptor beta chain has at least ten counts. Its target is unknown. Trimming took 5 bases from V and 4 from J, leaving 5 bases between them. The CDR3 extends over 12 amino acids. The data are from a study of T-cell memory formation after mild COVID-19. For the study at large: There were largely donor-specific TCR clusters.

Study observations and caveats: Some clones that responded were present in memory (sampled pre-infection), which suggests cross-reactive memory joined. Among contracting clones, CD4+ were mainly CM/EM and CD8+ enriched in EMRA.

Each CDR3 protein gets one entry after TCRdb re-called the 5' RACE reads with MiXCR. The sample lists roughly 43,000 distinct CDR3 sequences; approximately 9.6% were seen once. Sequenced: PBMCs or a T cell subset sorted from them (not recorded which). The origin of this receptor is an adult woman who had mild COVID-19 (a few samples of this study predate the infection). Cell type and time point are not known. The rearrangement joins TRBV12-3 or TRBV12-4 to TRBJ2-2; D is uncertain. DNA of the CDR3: TGTGCCAGCAGTCCCCTCACCGGGGAGCTGTTTTTT. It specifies CASSPLTGELFF.